What follows are 18 T cell receptor beta chains derived from one specimen sequenced in a study of vaccination effects on CD4 cells after COVID-19. Peptide-pool stimulation followed by sequencing identified expanded antigen-specific CD4+ clonotypes in the ViraFEST assay. The culture ran for roughly ten days before CD4+ T cells were isolated. Vaccine recipients lacked prior SARS-CoV-2 infection and had negative nucleocapsid antibodies. These TCRs are of unknown antigen specificity. Only in-frame clones appear in the TCRdb table, and some are missing; sequencing was by immunoSEQ multiplex PCR. The sample consists of roughly 63,000 clones, about 71% of them appearing once. The material was CD4+ T cells from PBMCs cultured with HCoV-OC43 spike peptides, obtained before COVID-19 vaccination. Subset defined: HCoV-OC43 spike overlapping peptide pool stimulation. The receptors originated from a human donor who received a COVID-19 vaccine.

In this sample, this clone turned up once. This chain connects TRBV28 to TRBJ2-3; D is uncertain. The CDR3 is made up of 11 amino acids. Germline loops: CDR1 MDHEN, CDR2 SYDVKM. Trimming left V 5 bases short and J 2 bases short, with 2 bases between. The DNA for the CDR3 is TGTGCCAGCAGTCACACAGATACGCAGTATTTT. Translation: CASSHTDTQYF.

The gene calls are TRBV18 and TRBJ1-4; tentatively, D is TRBD1 (6 bases). This CDR3 is 14 amino acids long. V dropped 3 bases and J dropped 5 bases, with 10 bases sitting between them. Germline lookup yields CDR1 KGHSH and CDR2 LQKENI. The CDR3 region is CASSPWDKNEKLFF. The DNA of the CDR3 is TGTGCCAGCTCACCCTGGGACAAGAATGAAAAACTGTTTTTT.

The rearrangement uses TRBV5-1 and TRBJ2-5; TRBD2 aligns across 8 bases. The trim removed 2 bases at V and 4 bases at J, leaving 4 bases unmatched. Germline CDR1 SGHRS, CDR2 YFSETQ. The CDR3 runs to 14 residues. CDR3 coding DNA: TGCGCCAGCAGCTTAAACGGGGGGGGAGAGACCCAGTACTTC. Its translation: CASSLNGGGETQYF.

This rearrangement joins TRBV6-5 to TRBJ2-7; the match to TRBD1 covers 7 bases. The V and J ends lost 9 bases and 0 bases, in that order; junction bases with no gene match: 11. The CDR3 extends over 15 amino acids. Germline assignment: CDR1 MNHEY and CDR2 SVGAGI. The CDR3 DNA is TGTGCCAGTTACGAGCCGGGACAGATCTCCTACGAGCAGTACGTC. This gives the protein CASYEPGQISYEQYV.

The V gene is TRBV18, the J gene TRBJ2-1; TRBD1 aligns across 9 bases. Germline CDR1 KGHSH, CDR2 LQKENI. The CDR3 has 15 amino acids. With 5 bases clipped from V and 7 bases from J, the junction kept 9 bases outside the gene matches. The CDR3 sequence is CASSSQPGQGNEQFF. DNA for the CDR3: TGTGCCAGCTCATCACAGCCCGGACAGGGGAATGAGCAGTTCTTC.

The chain combines TRBV3-1 (or the pseudogene TRBV3-2) with TRBJ2-3, with D maybe TRBD2 (5 bases). V was pared by 0 bases and J by 0 bases, with 10 bases between. CDR3 length: 16 residues. Per the germline V gene, CDR1 is LGHDT and CDR2 is YNNKEL (reference sequence). The CDR3 sequence: CASSQDRGSSTDTQYF. CDR3 nucleotides: TGTGCCAGCAGCCAAGATCGCGGGTCAAGCACAGATACGCAGTATTTT.

The genes are TRBV7-9 and TRBJ2-2; no clear D. The CDR3 has 13 residues. V dropped 2 bases and J dropped 7 bases, with 8 bases sitting between them. Germline lookup yields CDR1 SEHNR and CDR2 FQNEAQ (reference sequence). In DNA, the CDR3 is TGTGCCAGCAGCTTAAATGGGTTCGGGGAGCTGTTTTTT. Its translation: CASSLNGFGELFF.

This clone was picked up a small number of times. V usage is TRBV6-5 and J usage is TRBJ1-2, with 7 bases fitting TRBD1. CDR1 and CDR2 (germline): MNHEY, SVGAGI. This CDR3 is built from 15 residues. The ends lost 0 bases at V and 4 bases at J; junction bases unmatched: 5. The CDR3 coding sequence is TGTGCCAGCAGTTACTCTACAGGGGACGCCTATGGCTACACCTTC. Protein: CASSYSTGDAYGYTF.

The chain links TRBV21-1 to TRBJ1-2; whether TRBD1, the table's D call, matches the DNA was not checked. TRBV21-1 is listed as a pseudogene. This CDR3 region has 15 residues. The CDR3 protein is CASRDFGGARYGYTF. CDR3 DNA sequence: TGTGCCAGCAGGGACTTTGGGGGCGCCCGCTATGGCTACACCTTC.

The chain employs TRBV4-3 and TRBJ1-3; no definite D call. V lost 4 bases and J lost 0, with 13 bases in between. The CDR3 is 16 amino acids. Per the germline V gene, CDR1 is LGHNA and CDR2 is YSLEER. The CDR3 sequence is CASSPSSYSSGNTIYF. The CDR3 nucleotides read TGCGCCAGCAGCCCATCCTCCTACAGCTCTGGAAACACCATATATTTT.

This chain joins TRBV2 and TRBJ1-5; 10 bases are shared with TRBD1. This CDR3 comprises 13 residues. J was trimmed by 5 bases and V by 6 bases; bases with no gene match: 1. Germline CDR1 SNHLY, CDR2 FYNNEI. The CDR3 DNA sequence: TGTGCCAGCAGGGGGACAGGGGATCAGCCCCAGCATTTT. It yields the protein CASRGTGDQPQHF.

This clone is judged medium-sized (0.01 to 0.1%). The chain has TRBV18 and TRBJ1-5; D gene uncertain. Germline lookup yields CDR1 KGHSH and CDR2 LQKENI. V dropped 6 bases and J dropped 0 bases, with 12 bases sitting between them. This CDR3 is 15 amino acids long. CDR3: CASSRGSNSNQPQHF. CDR3 nucleotides: TGTGCCAGCTCTCGCGGCAGCAATAGCAATCAGCCCCAGCATTTT.

The gene calls are TRBV2 and TRBJ2-3; 7 nucleotides match TRBD2. V lost 6 bases, J lost 9 bases, and 9 bases stayed unmatched. CDR3 size: 13 residues. CDR1 is SNHLY, CDR2 FYNNEI, per germline. The CDR3 region has the DNA TGTGCCAGCAGGCTACGACTAGCCTCAACGCAGTATTTT. The encoded protein is CASRLRLASTQYF.

The chain combines TRBV5-1 with TRBJ1-1, with D possibly being TRBD1 (5 bases). Germline V lookup: CDR1 SGHRS, CDR2 YFSETQ. The CDR3 is made up of 16 amino acids. Trimming removed 4 bases from V and 0 bases from J, with 16 bases in between. In nucleotides, the CDR3 is TGCGCCAGCAGCCCCCCGTCAGGGAACATGAACACTGAAGCTTTCTTT. Translated, it gives CASSPPSGNMNTEAFF.

The V and J genes are TRBV7-9 and TRBJ2-1; D is unclear. Trimming cost V 5 bases and J 5 bases, with 16 bases left between them. The germline gives CDR1 SEHNR, CDR2 FQNEAQ (reference sequence). The CDR3 consists of 15 residues. The CDR3 region is CASSHIPFPHNEQFF. The CDR3 coding sequence is TGTGCCAGCAGCCATATCCCCTTCCCCCACAATGAGCAGTTCTTC. Full variable domain (outside the CDR3, taken from reference TRBV7-9 and TRBJ2-1): DTGVSQNPRHKITKRGQNVTFRCDPISEHNRLYWYRQTLGQGPEFLTYFQNEAQLEKSRLLSDRFSAERPKGSFSTLEIQRTEQGDSAMYLCASSHIPFPHNEQFFGPGTRLTVL.

The chain recombines TRBV3-1 (or the pseudogene TRBV3-2) with TRBJ2-6, with D maybe TRBD2 (6 bases). CDR1 and CDR2 from the germline V gene are LGHDT and YNNKEL (reference sequence). The CDR3 has 15 residues. V gave up 4 bases and J gave up 4 bases, with 11 bases separating them. Here the CDR3 reads CASSPMGGGANVLTF. CDR3 nucleotide sequence: TGTGCCAGCAGCCCCATGGGGGGAGGGGCCAACGTCCTGACTTTC.

The rearrangement links TRBV29-1 to TRBJ2-1, with 7 bases identical to TRBD1. After removal of 4 bases from V and 4 bases from J, the junction contained 10 bases not matched to a gene. The CDR3 sequence is 15 residues long. Germline CDR1 reads SQVTM; CDR2 reads ANQGSEA. The CDR3 is CSVVKVTGAYNEQFF. DNA for the CDR3: TGCAGCGTTGTGAAGGTTACAGGGGCATACAATGAGCAGTTCTTC.

In this sample, this clone turned up a few times. The chain links TRBV9 to TRBJ2-5; a weak D match, TRBD1 (6 bases). The CDR3 runs 18 residues. Germline V gives CDR1 SGDLS, CDR2 YYNGEE. Trimming cost V 3 bases and J 2 bases, with 23 bases left between them. In DNA form, the CDR3 reads TGTGCCAGCAGCGGAGGCCCCGATGACAGGACCCTACAAGAGACCCAGTACTTC. It is translated as CASSGGPDDRTLQETQYF. The full variable domain, completed using reference TRBV9 and TRBJ2-5, is DSGVTQTPKHLITATGQRVTLRCSPRSGDLSVYWYQQSLDQGLQFLIQYYNGEERAKGNILERFSAQQFPDLHSELNLSSLELGDSALYFCASSGGPDDRTLQETQYFGPGTRLLVL.